This T cell receptor (beta chain) was observed in a study of blood T cell repertoires in COVID-19. Study-wide context: PBMCs, B-cell-depleted T cells, or T cells were the source of the cDNA or gDNA that made up the material.

Assignment of participants to cohorts was predicated upon participant-reported clinical history. Contact with a PCR-confirmed or clinician-diagnosed COVID-19 case occurred within 2 weeks of entry. Germline CDR1 and CDR2: GTSNPN and SVGIG (reference sequence). The length of the CDR3 is 11 residues. Trimming took 2 bases from V and 3 from J, leaving 5 bases between them. Generated by immunoSEQ multiplex PCR, the TCRdb table keeps only in-frame clones and is missing some. This sample has over 250,000 clones, with roughly 80% found just once. The chain is built from TRBV30 and TRBJ2-7; no definite D call. The material sequenced was PBMCs or T cells enriched from blood (not recorded which). The TCR was taken from a middle-aged man who had been exposed to COVID-19. This CDR3 is CAWSTLYEQYF. In nucleotides, the CDR3 is TGTGCCTGGAGTACTCTCTACGAGCAGTACTTC.